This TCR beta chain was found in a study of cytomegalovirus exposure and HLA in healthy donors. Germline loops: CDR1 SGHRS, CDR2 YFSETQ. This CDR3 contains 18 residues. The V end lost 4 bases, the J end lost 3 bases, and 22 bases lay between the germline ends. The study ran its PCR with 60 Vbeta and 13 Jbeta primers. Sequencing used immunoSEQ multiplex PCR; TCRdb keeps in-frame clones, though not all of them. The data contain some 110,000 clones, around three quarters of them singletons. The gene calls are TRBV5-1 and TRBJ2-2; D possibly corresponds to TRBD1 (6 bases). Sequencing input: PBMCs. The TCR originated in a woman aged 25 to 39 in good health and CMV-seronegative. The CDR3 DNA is TGCGCCAGCAGCAGGGCGCCCCTTGGTAGGGGGTACACCGGGGAGCTGTTTTTT. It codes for CASSRAPLGRGYTGELFF.